Listed below are T cell receptor beta chains from one sample, sequenced in a study of blood T cell repertoires in COVID-19. The data were produced by immunoSEQ multiplex PCR, yet TCRdb's version contains in-frame clones alone and is incomplete. Found here are around 94,000 clones, about 86% of them singletons; the top ten hold around 5.8%. Sequenced material: peripheral blood. The receptor source for this set is a man aged 60 to 75 with acute or convalescent COVID-19. Each CDR3 is given with its conserved first and last residue. D genes are given only for firm matches. Size is stated for part of the rows, as once, few or many counts, or as a class when the clone is expanded.

D gene: -; V gene: TRBV12-3/TRBV12-4; clone size: -; J gene: TRBJ1-1; CDR3 DNA: TGTGCCAGCAGTTTGGTGGGTGGAGTAGCTTTCTTT; CDR3 protein: CASSLVGGVAFF
D gene: TRBD1; V gene: TRBV5-1; clone size: -; J gene: TRBJ2-1; CDR3 DNA: TGCGCCAGCAGCTTGGCCGTTCAGGGGGCGAGGAATGAGCAGTTCTTC; CDR3 protein: CASSLAVQGARNEQFF
D gene: -; V gene: TRBV5-8; clone size: -; J gene: TRBJ1-1; CDR3 DNA: TGTGCCAGCAGTTCTGGACTGCTGAACACTGAAGCTTTCTTT; CDR3 protein: CASSSGLLNTEAFF
D gene: TRBD1; V gene: TRBV19; clone size: -; J gene: TRBJ1-5; CDR3 DNA: TGTGCCACTGCACAGGGGGCAAGTCAGCCCCAGCATTTT; CDR3 protein: CATAQGASQPQHF
D gene: -; V gene: TRBV3-1/TRBV3-2; clone size: -; J gene: TRBJ2-2; CDR3 DNA: TGTGCCAGCAGCCCGTTTTCCGGGGGCACCGGGGAGCTGTTTTTT; CDR3 protein: CASSPFSGGTGELFF
D gene: -; V gene: TRBV30; clone size: many; J gene: TRBJ2-7; CDR3 DNA: TGTGCCTGGAGTGTTGGGAGTTACTACGAGCAGTACTTC; CDR3 protein: CAWSVGSYYEQYF
D gene: TRBD1; V gene: TRBV5-8; clone size: -; J gene: TRBJ2-2; CDR3 DNA: TGTGCCAGCAGCTTACAGGGGGCCGGGGAGCTGTTTTTT; CDR3 protein: CASSLQGAGELFF
D gene: TRBD1; V gene: TRBV5-1; clone size: -; J gene: TRBJ2-3; CDR3 DNA: TGCGCCAGCAGCACCCGACAGGGCTCGGTAGGGACAGATACGCAGTATTTT; CDR3 protein: CASSTRQGSVGTDTQYF
D gene: -; V gene: TRBV9; clone size: few; J gene: TRBJ2-7; CDR3 DNA: TGTGCCAGCAGCGTGGTTGGGGGGGCTTACGAGCAGTACTTC; CDR3 protein: CASSVVGGAYEQYF
D gene: -; V gene: TRBV15; clone size: few; J gene: TRBJ1-6; CDR3 DNA: TGTGCCACCGGGCGGGAGTCACCCCTCCACTTT; CDR3 protein: CATGRESPLHF
D gene: TRBD2; V gene: TRBV2; clone size: -; J gene: TRBJ2-1; CDR3 DNA: TGTGCCAGCAGTAGGGCTAGCGGGGGGTACAATGAGCAGTTCTTC; CDR3 protein: CASSRASGGYNEQFF
D gene: TRBD1; V gene: TRBV5-6; clone size: -; J gene: TRBJ2-2; CDR3 DNA: TGTGCCAGCAGCTTGGGGCCAGGGGGCGCCACCGGGGAGCTGTTTTTT; CDR3 protein: CASSLGPGGATGELFF
D gene: -; V gene: TRBV11-2; clone size: -; J gene: TRBJ1-1; CDR3 DNA: TGTGCCAGCAGCTTAGGTCCGGGGAACACTGAAGCTTTCTTT; CDR3 protein: CASSLGPGNTEAFF